This T cell receptor beta chain was identified in a study of beta chain features in type 1 diabetes (dated by TCRdb to between 2018 and 2020). With regard to the full study: Mean age, gender distribution, total cell number and subset yield did not differ between patients and healthy donors. Across all samples, 107,917,701 sorted cells were examined, and cell number per subset correlated strongly with RNA yield. The study compared TCRB repertoires of sorted circulating CD4+ T cell subsets between recently diagnosed type 1 diabetes patients and matched healthy donors. Regulatory and stem cell-like memory subsets were isolated from only 8 patients and 8 healthy donors, whereas naive and central memory subsets came from all 30 or so donors.

The entire isolated RNA was reverse transcribed using the High Capacity cDNA Reverse Transcription Kit, and thus expressed TCRB transcripts were sequenced. Deep immunoSEQ sequencing was performed on naive, central memory and regulatory T cell samples, with an average of approximately 3.9 million total reads per sample. After sorted cells were lysed in RLT buffer, RNA was extracted with DNase-treated RNeasy Micro or Mini kits, with the choice depending on cell number. To prevent cross-contamination, each cell subset was processed individually, whereas patient and healthy donor samples were processed jointly. TCRB sequences were amplified from cDNA with the immunoSEQ multiplex PCR, producing 87-bp fragments spanning the CDR3 region. Sequencing of the amplicons was done on the Illumina HiSeq platform. Concerning the study's data processing: PCR bias was computationally corrected using synthetic template baselines, reads within Hamming distance 2 were collapsed, and singletons that could not be merged were discarded. Reads were aligned to IMGT to assign V, D and J genes, CDR3 length, and insertions or deletions at six rearrangement sites. Clonotype counts were normalized to sorted cell number within each subset before computing true diversity and Gini coefficients with the tcR R package. Repertoire sharing was quantified using the overlap coefficient calculated on TCRB nucleotide sequences. Out-of-frame TCRB sequences from naive cells were analyzed as a proxy for the pre-selection repertoire. TCRdb re-hosts the immuneACCESS table, in-frame sequences only. Its copies lack some clones; in the studies checked, an unresolved V gene accounts for under half of them, and the cause for the rest is not known. D and trimming were read from the DNA, whereas the V and J calls and clone size are those reported in that table. The sample has 240,000 or so clones on record, around 68% of them singletons. The ten largest clonotypes hold 0.053% of the sample.

In the case of this clone: Its antigen is still unknown. Base qualities are not recorded, but no much larger clone differs from it by a single base. Other DNA sequences in this specimen translate into the identical CDR3.

Each donor gave one peripheral blood draw, about 110 mL on average, collected into heparinised tubes. Naive, central memory, regulatory and stem cell-like memory CD4+ T cells were sorted on a BD FACSAria II using a panel including CD45RO, CCR7, CD25, CD127, CD95 and CD27. Every sorted population had a purity above 95%. Right away, PBMCs were isolated by Lymphoprep density gradient centrifugation and were stained directly, with no culture step. Samples were stained and sorted in pairs, with one healthy donor and one patient per experiment, so that batch effects were minimized. CDR1 is given as DFQATT and CDR2 as SNEGSKA, both from the germline V gene (reference sequence). The CDR3 spans 11 residues, from the cysteine through the phenylalanine. The retained sequence is limited to the CDR3, 33 bases, with the frame set at the first base. V and J lose 2 bases and 4 bases, and a span of 5 bases separates them.

The study at large found these results: Type 1 diabetes patients showed a moderate but significant shortening of TCRB CDR3 length in all four CD4+ subsets. Because small numbers of individuals were included in the HLA sub-analyses, any influence of HLA type on TCRB rearrangement was left unresolved. PCR may preferentially amplify shorter templates, but because patient and control samples were amplified and corrected together, any resulting skew would affect both groups equally. Fewer insertions and more nucleotide deletions at VDJ recombination sites were observed in patients with type 1 diabetes, implying thymic rearrangement abnormalities. Naive, central memory and regulatory TCRB repertoires appeared to be more similar among patients than among healthy donors. Because cDNA was sequenced instead of genomic DNA, highly expressing activated cells could be over-represented, though the groups showed no difference in activation or CD3 levels.

The chain was built from TRBV20-1 and TRBJ2-5; the D gene assignment is ambiguous. This clonotype originated in a man aged 25 to 45 in good health. The sequenced sample was naive CD4+ T cells from blood. What the cell subset or site label conveys for this sample: true naive CD4+ T cells. At the DNA level, the sequence is TGCAGTGCTAGATTAGGAGAGACCCAGTACTTC. Its protein is CSARLGETQYF.